The clone carrying this T cell receptor (beta chain) was counted only a few times. What it binds is unknown. TCRdb passed the RACE reads through MiXCR, listing each CDR3 protein once. Among about 160,000 distinct CDR3 sequences listed, about a quarter were seen once. The data stem from a study of human T cells and chemical hapten exposure. Time point specified: patch test 3, about 24 weeks after DPC sensitization. The treatment here: therapeutic diphenylcyclopropenone sensitization with weekly scalp DPC. Study results and limitations: Once DPC sensitization occurred, TCRs above 1 in 1000 frequency showed no change. Donors, who had alopecia, may show an immune response that differs from healthy people's. Versus controls, expanded TCRs had significantly more large CDR3 similarity clusters.

The CDR3 is made up of 15 amino acids. After removal of 1 base from V and 3 bases from J, the junction contained 4 bases not matched to a gene. Germline V gene sequence: CDR1 SGHAT, CDR2 FQNNGV. The sequence came from a woman younger than 35 with alopecia areata. Some clones in this sample may be carry-over from other donors' samples. The sample in question was whole blood, obtained in connection with sensitization to the hapten diphenylcyclopropenone (DPC). This chain uses TRBV11-2 with TRBJ2-5; TRBD1 matches 8 bases. Here the CDR3 DNA reads TGTGCCAGCAGCTTAGGAGCGGACAGGGAAGAGACCCAGTACTTC. The encoded protein is CASSLGADREETQYF.